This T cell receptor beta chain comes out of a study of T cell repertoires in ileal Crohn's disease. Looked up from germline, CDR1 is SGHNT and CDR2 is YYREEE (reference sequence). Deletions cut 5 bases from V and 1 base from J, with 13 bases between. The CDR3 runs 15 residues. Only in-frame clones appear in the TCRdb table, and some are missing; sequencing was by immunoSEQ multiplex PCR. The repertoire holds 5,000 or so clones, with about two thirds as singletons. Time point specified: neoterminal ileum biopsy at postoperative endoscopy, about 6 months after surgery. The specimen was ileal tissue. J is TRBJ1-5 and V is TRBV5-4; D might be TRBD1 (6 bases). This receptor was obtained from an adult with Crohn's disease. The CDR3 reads CASRIDRTSNQPQHF. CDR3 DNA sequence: TGTGCCAGCAGGATCGACAGGACGAGCAATCAGCCCCAGCATTTT. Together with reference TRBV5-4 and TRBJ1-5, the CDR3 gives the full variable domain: ETGVTQSPTHLIKTRGQQVTLRCSSQSGHNTVSWYQQALGQGPQFIFQYYREEENGRGNFPPRFSGLQFPNYSSELNVNALELDDSALYLCASRIDRTSNQPQHFGDGTRLSIL.